The 13 T cell receptor beta chains presented below share a single source sample, sequenced in a study of response to subunit inactivated influenza vaccine. TCRdb re-analysed the RT-PCR reads in MiXCR, keeping a single row per CDR3 protein. The sample has approximately 700,000 distinct CDR3 sequences; about a sixth are singletons. The material was PBMCs from blood, obtained 11 to 12 days after vaccination. These receptors were collected from a man aged 50-59 years who received an inactivated influenza vaccine.

This clonotype was counted only a few times. V is TRBV19 and J is TRBJ2-3; D might be TRBD2 (6 bases). Germline V gene sequence: CDR1 LNHDA, CDR2 SQIVND (reference sequence). The length of the CDR3 is 13 residues. V was shortened by 5 bases and J by 5 bases, with 11 bases between the two germline ends. Written as DNA, the CDR3 is TGTGCCAGTAGTGCCCGGGAGCGAGATACGCAGTATTTT. Protein: CASSARERDTQYF.

There are a few counts of this clonotype. V is TRBV4-3 and J is TRBJ2-7; the D gene is possibly TRBD2 (7 bases). V was pared by 5 bases and J by 2 bases, with 16 bases between. Germline V gives CDR1 LGHNA, CDR2 YSLEER. CDR3 length: 15 residues. The DNA of the CDR3 is TGCGCCAGCAGCGCAGGGGCTAGCGGCCCCTACGAGCAGTACTTC. Encoded protein: CASSAGASGPYEQYF.

This clonotype was recorded many times. The chain recombines TRBV5-1 with TRBJ2-3; D may correspond to TRBD1 or TRBD2 (6 bases each). V was clipped by 1 base and J by 3 bases, with 18 bases between them. Germline-derived CDR1 and CDR2 are SGHRS and YFSETQ. The CDR3 runs 17 residues. CDR3 nucleotides: TGCGCCAGCAGCTTGACCCTGAGGCAGGGGAGGACAGATACGCAGTATTTT. Its translation is CASSLTLRQGRTDTQYF.

This clonotype was counted between two and nine times. V gene TRBV18 combines with J gene TRBJ2-7, with 10 bases identical to TRBD2. Germline CDR1 and CDR2: KGHSH and LQKENI. The CDR3 is 15 residues long. Trimming took 2 bases from V and 6 from J; bases not matched to a gene: 7. DNA for the CDR3: TGTGCCAGCTCACCAGTCCTAGCGGGAGTGGGCGAGCAGTACTTC. Its protein product is CASSPVLAGVGEQYF.

This clonotype was seen ten or more times. This chain connects TRBV20-1 to TRBJ2-7; a weak D match, TRBD1 (7 bases). V was shortened by 5 bases and J by 3 bases, with 26 bases between the two germline ends. Germline values: CDR1 DFQATT, CDR2 SNEGSKA (reference sequence). CDR3 length: 17 amino acids. CDR3 protein: CSAVGTEVGGKIYEQYF. In DNA, the CDR3 is TGCAGTGCTGTCGGGACAGAGGTAGGGGGGAAAATCTACGAGCAGTACTTC.

On this clonotype: This clone may be a read error of a much larger clone one base away. The chain has TRBV4-2 and TRBJ2-6; 11 bases align to TRBD2. The CDR3 sequence is 20 residues long. V lost 4 bases, J lost 0 bases, and 11 bases stayed unmatched. The germline V gene encodes CDR1 LGHNA and CDR2 YNFKEQ. The CDR3: CASSPGLAVLLSSGANVLTF. CDR3 in DNA: TGTGCCAGCAGCCCGGGACTAGCGGTTTTACTCAGCTCTGGGGCCAACGTCCTGACTTTC.

This clonotype was counted ten times or more. The rearrangement links TRBV12-3 or TRBV12-4 to TRBJ2-1; 10 bases fit TRBD1. The V segment lost 6 bases and the J segment 9 bases; nucleotides outside the gene matches: 11. The CDR3 is made up of 15 amino acids. CDR3 in DNA: TGTGCCAGCAGCAGACCCGGGACAGGGGTGGTTGAGCAGTTCTTC. Encoded protein: CASSRPGTGVVEQFF.

The chain uses TRBV5-5 and TRBJ1-2, with 7 nucleotides matching TRBD1. Germline V gives CDR1 SGHKS, CDR2 YYEKEE (reference sequence). The CDR3 contains 15 residues. The V segment lost 4 bases and the J segment 4 bases; nucleotides outside the gene matches: 10. CDR3 sequence: CASSNHPRDSYGYTF. CDR3 bases: TGTGCCAGCAGCAACCATCCCCGGGACAGCTATGGCTACACCTTC. Using reference TRBV5-5 and TRBJ1-2 for the parts outside the CDR3, the full variable domain is DAGVTQSPTHLIKTRGQQVTLRCSPISGHKSVSWYQQVLGQGPQFIFQYYEKEERGRGNFPDRFSARQFPNYSSELNVNALLLGDSALYLCASSNHPRDSYGYTFGSGTRLTVV.

The rearrangement uses TRBV30 and TRBJ1-1, with 11 bases aligning to TRBD1. V was pared by 3 bases and J by 2 bases, with 2 bases of the junction left unmatched. Germline CDR1 GTSNPN, CDR2 SVGIG (reference sequence). The CDR3 loop spans 14 amino acids. The CDR3 DNA reads TGTGCCTGGAGAGGGACAGGGGGAAACACTGAAGCTTTCTTT. This encodes CAWRGTGGNTEAFF.

This clonotype was found a few times. The J gene is TRBJ1-1, the V gene TRBV20-1, with TRBD1 as a possible D gene (5 bases). The CDR3 length is 14 residues. Looked up from germline, CDR1 is DFQATT and CDR2 is SNEGSKA (reference sequence). CDR3 loop: CTTKTNPGTTEAFF. For the CDR3, the DNA is TGCACCACCAAGACAAACCCAGGGACCACTGAAGCTTTCTTT.

The CDR3 is CSASQASGSPDTQYF. The CDR3 bases are TGCAGTGCTAGTCAGGCTAGCGGGAGCCCAGATACGCAGTATTTT. This chain uses TRBV20-1 with TRBJ2-3, with 10 bases that match TRBD2. CDR1 and CDR2 (germline): DFQATT, SNEGSKA (reference sequence). This CDR3 spans 15 amino acids. V gave up 3 bases and J gave up 4 bases; unmatched junction bases: 7.

This clonotype was found many times. CDR3 protein: CASSVGPAHEQYF. In DNA, the CDR3 is TGTGCCAGCAGCGTAGGACCGGCCCACGAGCAGTACTTC. V and J are TRBV9 and TRBJ2-7; no definite D call. This CDR3 region has 13 residues. V was pared by 0 bases and J by 5 bases, with 9 bases between. CDR1 is SGDLS, CDR2 YYNGEE, per germline.

A few counts support this clonotype. V and J are TRBV13 and TRBJ2-1, with 12 nucleotides matching TRBD2. Per germline, CDR1 PRHDT and CDR2 FYEKMQ (reference sequence). V gave up 5 bases and J gave up 6 bases; unmatched junction bases: 5. This CDR3 has 15 amino acids. As DNA, the CDR3 is TGTGCCAGCAGCGCCAGACTAGCGGGGGCCAATGAGCAGTTCTTC. It codes for CASSARLAGANEQFF.